Following are 26 T cell receptor beta chains from one sample sequenced in a study of a mutant IDH1 vaccine in newly diagnosed glioma. Using immunoSEQ multiplex PCR, the repertoire was profiled, and TCRdb retains in-frame clones only, with some absent. Found here are some 55,000 clones, more than 80% of them singletons; the top ten hold roughly 4.8%. Sample time point: week 5, during vaccination. One vaccine dose held 300 ug of mutant IDH1 20-mer peptide and came with topical imiquimod. Their antigen targets remain unknown. The input for sequencing was PBMCs, taken from a glioma patient whose treatment included an IDH1 peptide vaccine. These receptors were obtained from a middle-aged woman with glioma.

The chain carries TRBV6-5 and TRBJ1-6; D not resolved. Trimming removed 2 bases from V and 4 bases from J, with 6 bases in between. CDR1 MNHEY and CDR2 SVGAGI come from the germline V gene. This CDR3 is 14 amino acids long. The CDR3 region has the DNA TGTGCCAGCAGTTACCGGATTTATAATTCACCCCTCCACTTT. It is translated as CASSYRIYNSPLHF.

The rearrangement uses TRBV6-5 and TRBJ2-5, with D tentatively TRBD1 (6 bases). V was shortened by 2 bases and J by 4 bases, with 11 bases between the two germline ends. This CDR3 is 14 amino acids long. Germline loops: CDR1 MNHEY, CDR2 SVGAGI. The chain's CDR3 is CASSYMDSRETQYF. In DNA, the CDR3 is TGTGCCAGCAGTTACATGGACAGCAGAGAGACCCAGTACTTC.

The chain employs TRBV10-2 and TRBJ1-5; D unresolved. V was cut by 4 bases and J by 1 base, with 8 bases left in between. The CDR3 has 14 amino acids. Looked up from germline, CDR1 is WSHSY and CDR2 is SAAADI. The CDR3 sequence is CASSVPDSNQPQHF. CDR3 bases: TGCGCCAGCAGTGTGCCCGACAGCAATCAGCCCCAGCATTTT.

The chain carries TRBV10-2 and TRBJ2-7, with TRBD2 matching over 9 bases. V lost 2 bases, J lost 6 bases, and 11 bases stayed unmatched. Germline values: CDR1 WSHSY, CDR2 SAAADI. CDR3 length: 16 residues. The CDR3 coding sequence is TGCGCCAGCAGTGAGGAGACTAGCGGAAACAGAGGCGAGCAGTACTTC. Protein sequence: CASSEETSGNRGEQYF.

The J gene is TRBJ2-5, the V gene TRBV28; no clear D gene. The CDR3 extends over 13 amino acids. Germline V gene lookup returns CDR1 MDHEN and CDR2 SYDVKM. The V end was cut by 4 bases, the J end by 5 bases, with 11 bases between. The CDR3 spells CASSSPPAETQYF. The CDR3 coding sequence is TGTGCCAGCAGTTCCCCCCCCGCGGAGACCCAGTACTTC.

V is TRBV4-2 and J is TRBJ1-5; D gene unclear. Germline V gene lookup returns CDR1 LGHNA and CDR2 YNFKEQ. CDR3 length: 14 residues. The V gene lost 4 bases and the J gene lost 7 bases, with 14 bases spanning the gap. The CDR3 sequence is CASSPGLAGQPQHF. In DNA, the CDR3 is TGTGCCAGCAGCCCTGGACTTGCAGGCCAGCCCCAGCATTTT.

The genes are TRBV5-4 and TRBJ2-3, with D perhaps matching TRBD2 (5 bases). Trimming left V 4 bases short and J 4 bases short, with 13 bases between. This CDR3 region has 14 residues. Germline CDR1 and CDR2: SGHNT and YYREEE (reference sequence). In DNA, the CDR3 is TGTGCCAGCAGCGCCCGGGAAATCGCAGATACGCAGTATTTT. Translation gives CASSAREIADTQYF. The variable domain in full, completed from reference TRBV5-4 and TRBJ2-3, reads ETGVTQSPTHLIKTRGQQVTLRCSSQSGHNTVSWYQQALGQGPQFIFQYYREEENGRGNFPPRFSGLQFPNYSSELNVNALELDDSALYLCASSAREIADTQYFGPGTRLTVL.

The chain uses TRBV5-1 and TRBJ1-4; D perhaps matches TRBD1 (5 bases). This CDR3 region has 14 residues. V lost 4 bases to trimming and J lost 7 bases, with 14 bases between them. Germline V lookup: CDR1 SGHRS, CDR2 YFSETQ. CDR3 region: CASSPQGGSEKLFF. DNA for the CDR3: TGCGCCAGCAGCCCCCAGGGTGGGTCTGAAAAACTGTTTTTT.

This clone was detected only a few times. The CDR3 reads CASSPGTYNQPQHF. The CDR3 coding sequence is TGTGCCAGCTCCCCCGGCACCTACAATCAGCCCCAGCATTTT. The chain has TRBV18 and TRBJ1-5; D ambiguous. The CDR3 runs 14 residues. Germline values: CDR1 KGHSH, CDR2 LQKENI. V shed 6 bases and J shed 3 bases, with 12 bases lying between them.

The chain uses TRBV9 and TRBJ1-1, with TRBD1 matching 8 bases. This CDR3 spans 17 amino acids. Germline trimming cut 3 bases from V and 1 base from J; bases unmatched to any gene: 11. Germline V gene lookup returns CDR1 SGDLS and CDR2 YYNGEE. CDR3 DNA: TGTGCCAGCAGCGCCGAGATGGACAGGGTGAGGAACACTGAAGCTTTCTTT. It is translated as CASSAEMDRVRNTEAFF.

V and J are TRBV10-3 and TRBJ1-1; tentatively, D is TRBD1 (5 bases). V was cut by 10 bases and J by 1 base, with 19 bases left in between. This CDR3 has 15 amino acids. The germline V gene has CDR1 ENHRY and CDR2 SYGVKD. The CDR3 loop is CATVITVGGNTEAFF. The CDR3 nucleotides are TGTGCCACCGTAATCACTGTCGGGGGGAACACTGAAGCTTTCTTT.

This sequence joins TRBV2 and TRBJ2-1, with 7 bases aligning to TRBD2. V trimming: 2 bases; J trimming: 5 bases; junction bases outside the gene matches: 9. The CDR3 sequence is 16 residues long. From germline, CDR1 is SNHLY and CDR2 FYNNEI. CDR3 residues: CASSERLARNNNEQFF. CDR3 DNA sequence: TGTGCCAGCAGTGAAAGACTAGCTCGAAACAACAATGAGCAGTTCTTC.

The chain combines TRBV5-1 with TRBJ2-7; D may correspond to TRBD1 or TRBD2 (5 bases each). The CDR3 covers 15 residues. Germline V gene lookup returns CDR1 SGHRS and CDR2 YFSETQ. The germline V and J ends were trimmed by 0 bases and 0 bases, with 10 bases remaining between them. The CDR3 nucleotides read TGCGCCAGCAGCTTGGCCGCAGGGAGCTCCTACGAGCAGTACTTC. It encodes CASSLAAGSSYEQYF.

In its sample, this clone was seen a few times. This chain joins TRBV30 and TRBJ1-1; D might be TRBD1 (6 bases). The CDR3 spans 12 residues. Trimming cost V 5 bases and J 6 bases, with 13 bases left between them. Germline V CDR1 and CDR2: GTSNPN, SVGIG (reference sequence). The DNA for the CDR3 is TGTGCCTGGGCCAGAGGGGGGCCTGAAGCTTTCTTT. Encoded protein: CAWARGGPEAFF.

The V and J genes are TRBV6-1 and TRBJ2-7, with TRBD2 identical over 13 bases. Germline V gives CDR1 MNHNS, CDR2 SASEGT. After removal of 2 bases from V and 5 bases from J, the junction contained 9 bases not matched to a gene. The CDR3 sequence is 17 residues long. CDR3 region: CASSESGLAGDGDEQYF. The CDR3 DNA is TGTGCCAGCAGTGAATCCGGACTAGCGGGAGACGGGGACGAGCAGTACTTC.

The chain recombines TRBV7-9 with TRBJ2-7; TRBD2 agrees at 12 bases. Germline CDR1 is SEHNR and CDR2 is FQNEAQ (reference sequence). After removal of 4 bases from V and 6 bases from J, the junction contained 4 bases not matched to a gene. The CDR3 is 14 amino acids. Here the CDR3 reads CASSSGTSGSEQYF. The CDR3 nucleotides are TGTGCCAGCAGCTCGGGGACTAGCGGGTCCGAGCAGTACTTC.

This clone came up once. The gene calls are TRBV5-1 and TRBJ2-2; 10 positions match TRBD2. The V and J ends lost 1 base and 5 bases, in that order; junction bases with no gene match: 2. Germline loops: CDR1 SGHRS, CDR2 YFSETQ. The CDR3 length is 15 residues. The CDR3: CASSLLAGATGELFF. CDR3 bases: TGCGCCAGCAGCTTGCTAGCGGGGGCGACCGGGGAGCTGTTTTTT.

The chain joins TRBV7-9 to TRBJ2-3; D is possibly TRBD2 (6 bases). Germline V lookup: CDR1 SEHNR, CDR2 FQNEAQ (reference sequence). Trimming pared 4 bases from V and 4 bases from J, leaving 15 bases between. The CDR3 is made up of 15 amino acids. The CDR3 nucleotides are TGTGCCAGCAGCTCCATGGGGGGAGACGCAGATACGCAGTATTTT. Amino acid sequence: CASSSMGGDADTQYF.

The chain uses TRBV19 and TRBJ2-1, with D perhaps being TRBD1 or TRBD2 (5 bases each). The CDR3 has 14 residues. Trimming stripped 6 bases from V and 3 bases from J, with 12 bases between. Per germline, CDR1 LNHDA and CDR2 SQIVND (reference sequence). The CDR3 sequence is CASSLGRDYNEQFF. The CDR3 DNA sequence: TGTGCCAGTAGCCTGGGACGAGACTACAATGAGCAGTTCTTC.

The chain combines TRBV6-5 with TRBJ1-2, with 8 bases that match TRBD1. The CDR3 extends over 14 amino acids. The germline CDR1 and CDR2 sequences are MNHEY and SVGAGI. V dropped 2 bases and J dropped 8; count of bases not matched to a gene: 7. Here the CDR3 DNA reads TGTGCCAGCAGTTACACCTGGACAGGGACCGGCTACACCTTC. It is translated as CASSYTWTGTGYTF.

The chain is built from TRBV4-1 and TRBJ2-3, with 10 bases lining up with TRBD2. Per the germline V gene, CDR1 is MGHRA and CDR2 is YSYEKL. The CDR3 has 18 amino acids. The ends lost 0 bases at V and 0 bases at J; junction bases unmatched: 6. CDR3 residues: CASSQDTTSGQSTDTQYF. Here the CDR3 DNA reads TGCGCCAGCAGCCAAGATACGACTAGCGGGCAGAGCACAGATACGCAGTATTTT.

This clone was seen once. V is TRBV6-1 and J is TRBJ2-7; D is perhaps TRBD2 (6 bases). V lost 4 bases and J lost 3, with 16 bases in between. Germline V gene data show CDR1 as MNHNS and CDR2 as SASEGT. This CDR3 has 15 residues. DNA for the CDR3: TGTGCCAGCAGTGGGGGACTTCTCGCCAACTACGAGCAGTACTTC. It specifies CASSGGLLANYEQYF.

This rearrangement joins TRBV7-6 to TRBJ2-5; 9 positions agree with TRBD2. V shed 1 base and J 1 base; nucleotides not matched to a gene: 1. This CDR3 has 15 residues. Looked up from germline, CDR1 is SGHVS and CDR2 is FNYEAQ. The CDR3 region has the DNA TGTGCCAGCAGCTTAGGGCGGGAGGGCCAAGAGACCCAGTACTTC. Amino acid sequence: CASSLGREGQETQYF.

CDR3 region: CATGQHKNIQYF. The CDR3 region has the DNA TGTGCCACAGGACAGCACAAAAACATTCAGTACTTC. The V and J genes are TRBV13 and TRBJ2-4, with D perhaps TRBD1 (6 bases). This CDR3 is 12 amino acids long. V gave up 10 bases and J gave up 3 bases, with 10 bases separating them. CDR1 is PRHDT, CDR2 FYEKMQ, per germline (reference sequence).

The chain has TRBV5-6 and TRBJ1-4; D call uncertain. This CDR3 comprises 16 residues. Trimming shortened V by 7 bases and J by 0 bases, and 16 bases separated the two germline ends. Germline CDR1 is SGHDT and CDR2 is YYEEEE. CDR3 amino acids: CASGPGQRATNEKLFF. In DNA, the CDR3 is TGTGCCAGCGGCCCGGGTCAGCGGGCAACTAATGAAAAACTGTTTTTT.

A few counts support this clone. The V gene is TRBV19, the J gene TRBJ2-1; the match to TRBD2 covers 9 bases. The V gene's germline CDR1 is LNHDA and CDR2 SQIVND (reference sequence). The trim removed 7 bases at V and 2 bases at J, leaving 6 bases unmatched. The CDR3 is 15 amino acids. DNA for the CDR3: TGTGCCAGTACTCCAGCGGGAGGCCCCTACAATGAGCAGTTCTTC. It codes for CASTPAGGPYNEQFF.